The next 8 T cell receptor beta chains were all read from a single sample in a study of blood T cell repertoires in COVID-19. Clones were sequenced by immunoSEQ multiplex PCR, and TCRdb holds only the in-frame ones, with some missing. The sample contains 130,000 to 150,000 clones, more than 70% of which appear only once. Sequenced material: peripheral blood. The receptors shown here come from a human donor in a cohort sampled during active COVID-19.

The genes are TRBV5-4 and TRBJ2-1; D is uncertain. The V gene lost 2 bases and the J gene lost 1 base, with 16 bases spanning the gap. This CDR3 is 17 amino acids long. The germline gives CDR1 SGHNT, CDR2 YYREEE (reference sequence). CDR3 loop: CASSFDLGLASYNEQFF. The DNA of the CDR3 is TGTGCCAGCAGCTTCGATCTAGGATTAGCATCCTACAATGAGCAGTTCTTC.

The rearrangement joins TRBV6-5 to TRBJ2-1; TRBD1 matches 8 bases. The CDR3 length is 15 residues. The germline V gene has CDR1 MNHEY and CDR2 SVGAGI. The J segment lost 4 bases and the V segment lost 6 bases, leaving 8 bases of the junction unmatched. This chain's CDR3 is CASRRQGNLYNEQFF. In DNA form, the CDR3 reads TGTGCCAGCAGGAGACAGGGGAATCTATACAATGAGCAGTTCTTC.

The chain carries TRBV6-5 and TRBJ2-7, with 8 bases lining up with TRBD1. The CDR3 runs to 14 residues. Germline-derived CDR1 and CDR2 are MNHEY and SVGAGI. Trimming cost V 4 bases and J 2 bases; bases outside gene matches: 4. Here the CDR3 reads CASSFQGATYEQYF. The DNA of the CDR3 is TGTGCCAGCAGTTTTCAGGGGGCAACCTACGAGCAGTACTTC.

The chain links TRBV6-5 to TRBJ2-1; TRBD2 matches at 10 bases. This CDR3 has 13 amino acids. Germline CDR1 MNHEY, CDR2 SVGAGI. Trimming took 6 bases from V and 10 from J; bases not matched to a gene: 6. CDR3: CASSGTSAREQFF. CDR3 sequence (DNA): TGTGCCAGCAGCGGGACTAGCGCGAGGGAGCAGTTCTTC.

The rearrangement uses TRBV7-8 and TRBJ1-2, with D maybe TRBD1 (5 bases). The germline V and J ends were trimmed by 4 bases and 14 bases, with 20 bases remaining between them. The length of the CDR3 is 13 residues. Germline V lookup: CDR1 SGHVS, CDR2 FQNEAQ. The CDR3 sequence is CASSSRQPPFSTF. The CDR3 DNA sequence: TGTGCCAGCAGCTCTCGACAGCCTCCTTTTTCTACCTTC.

The rearrangement uses TRBV6-2 or TRBV6-3 and TRBJ2-2; possible D gene TRBD1, 6 bases. Germline V gene data show CDR1 as MNHEY and CDR2 as SVGEGT. This CDR3 spans 14 amino acids. The germline V and J ends were trimmed by 5 bases and 6 bases, with 13 bases remaining between them. CDR3 coding DNA: TGTGCCAGCAGTAGGGGGAGCGGCTCCGGGGAGCTGTTTTTT. Protein: CASSRGSGSGELFF.

The chain links TRBV20-1 to TRBJ1-1; no clear D gene. Looked up from germline, CDR1 is DFQATT and CDR2 is SNEGSKA (reference sequence). CDR3 length: 11 amino acids. V dropped 6 bases and J dropped 0 bases, with 5 bases sitting between them. The CDR3 loop is CSASVNTEAFF. The CDR3 DNA reads as TGCAGTGCATCGGTGAACACTGAAGCTTTCTTT.

The chain combines TRBV2 with TRBJ1-4; 7 bases are shared with TRBD1. Germline lookup yields CDR1 SNHLY and CDR2 FYNNEI. With V trimmed by 5 bases and J by 7 bases, 10 bases remained unmatched. The CDR3 is 15 amino acids. CDR3 DNA: TGTGCCAGCAGTCTAAACAGGGGAGGAAGTGAAAAACTGTTTTTT. Its protein is CASSLNRGGSEKLFF.